This T cell receptor beta chain is from a study of cytomegalovirus exposure and HLA in healthy donors. Primers for the PCR totalled 60 Vbeta and 13 Jbeta. The protocol was immunoSEQ multiplex PCR, while the TCRdb copy is restricted to in-frame clones and leaves out a portion. This table has 130,000 to 150,000 clones, roughly 80% appearing once. This TCR derives from a woman aged 35 to 49 in good health and CMV-seropositive. Sequenced material: PBMCs.

CDR3 residues: CASRERQGYQPQHF. The CDR3 coding sequence is TGTGCCAGCAGGGAACGACAGGGGTATCAGCCCCAGCATTTT. The genes are TRBV6-1 and TRBJ1-5; 8 bases fit TRBD1. The CDR3 loop spans 14 amino acids. The germline gives CDR1 MNHNS, CDR2 SASEGT. V dropped 6 bases and J dropped 5; count of bases not matched to a gene: 6.